The 26 T cell receptor beta chains presented below share a single source sample, sequenced in a study of T cell responses to AZD1222 COVID-19 vaccine. TCRdb's copy holds only in-frame clones and misses some; the assay was immunoSEQ multiplex PCR. The table records about 60,000 clones, about 85% of them present only once. Material: peripheral blood, obtained on day 0 of AZD1222 vaccination. The receptors shown here come from an adult in good health.

J is TRBJ1-1 and V is TRBV18, with 10 bases aligning to TRBD1. Unmatched junction bases numbered 11, after V lost 2 bases and J lost 5 bases. Per the germline V gene, CDR1 is KGHSH and CDR2 is LQKENI. The CDR3 extends over 17 amino acids. The CDR3 is CASSPTGDRGLRTEAFF. The CDR3, as DNA: TGTGCCAGCTCACCAACCGGCGACAGGGGGCTTAGGACTGAAGCTTTCTTT.

The count of this clone is one. The chain carries TRBV14 and TRBJ1-2; unclear D gene. The length of the CDR3 is 13 residues. V was cut by 4 bases and J by 8 bases, with 14 bases left in between. CDR1 and CDR2 (germline): SGHDN, FVKESK. The CDR3 coding sequence is TGTGCCAGCAGCCGAGATTACAATGCGGGCTACACCTTC. Its translation is CASSRDYNAGYTF.

This clone was recorded only once. This sequence joins TRBV11-2 and TRBJ2-1, with unresolved D. Germline assignment: CDR1 SGHAT and CDR2 FQNNGV. V lost 1 base to trimming and J lost 10 bases, with 14 bases between them. The length of the CDR3 is 14 residues. DNA of the CDR3: TGTGCCAGCAGCTTAGTTAGAGGCCCCGGGGAGCAGTTCTTC. This encodes CASSLVRGPGEQFF.

This chain links TRBV6-1 with TRBJ1-2; no reliable D call. V lost 2 bases, J lost 3 bases, and 10 bases lay in between. This CDR3 has 14 amino acids. Germline loops: CDR1 MNHNS, CDR2 SASEGT. The CDR3 DNA reads as TGTGCCAGCAGTGAACCGGCCCAGTACTATGGCTACACCTTC. Amino acid sequence: CASSEPAQYYGYTF.

The rearrangement uses TRBV10-3 and TRBJ1-2; D not resolved. V shed 3 bases and J shed 1 base, with 6 bases lying between them. Germline V lookup: CDR1 ENHRY, CDR2 SYGVKD. CDR3 size: 13 residues. The CDR3: CAISDAHNYGYTF. The CDR3 nucleotides read TGTGCCATCAGTGATGCCCATAACTATGGCTACACCTTC.

The genes are TRBV14 and TRBJ1-1; D might be TRBD1 (6 bases). This CDR3 has 15 residues. The germline gives CDR1 SGHDN, CDR2 FVKESK. The V gene lost 0 bases and the J gene lost 10 bases, with 18 bases spanning the gap. CDR3 loop: CASSQDVNRANRAFF. Here the CDR3 DNA reads TGTGCCAGCAGCCAAGATGTGAACAGGGCGAACAGAGCTTTCTTT.

The chain joins TRBV9 to TRBJ1-5; D is possibly TRBD1 (5 bases). With 0 bases removed from V and 11 bases from J, the gap between germline ends came to 18 bases. From germline, CDR1 is SGDLS and CDR2 YYNGEE. The CDR3 is 15 residues long. The chain's CDR3 is CASSVDPTVQSAQHF. Here the CDR3 DNA reads TGTGCCAGCAGCGTAGACCCGACAGTACAATCAGCCCAGCATTTT.

The V gene is TRBV19, the J gene TRBJ2-5; D gene unclear. The V end lost 5 bases, the J end lost 5 bases, and 9 bases lay between the germline ends. This CDR3 has 12 amino acids. Germline lookup yields CDR1 LNHDA and CDR2 SQIVND (reference sequence). CDR3 nucleotide sequence: TGTGCCAGTAGTGTGGGCTGGGAGACCCAGTACTTC. Its protein is CASSVGWETQYF.

The genes are TRBV5-4 and TRBJ2-7, with D perhaps TRBD1 or TRBD2 (5 bases each). Germline V gene sequence: CDR1 SGHNT, CDR2 YYREEE (reference sequence). The CDR3 runs 15 residues. Deletions cut 0 bases from V and 5 bases from J, with 15 bases between. The DNA for the CDR3 is TGTGCCAGCAGCTTGGTGCCGGGCCTGGGGGACGAGCAGTACTTC. This translates into CASSLVPGLGDEQYF.

In this sample, this clone turned up a few times. V usage is TRBV28 and J usage is TRBJ1-3, with D hard to call. The CDR3 is 15 amino acids. Trimming took 6 bases from V and 7 from J, leaving 19 bases between them. Looked up from germline, CDR1 is MDHEN and CDR2 is SYDVKM. CDR3 protein: CASSGGRTFVNTIYF. CDR3 nucleotide sequence: TGTGCCAGCAGCGGTGGACGGACCTTTGTGAACACCATATATTTT. The full variable domain, its missing parts supplied by reference TRBV28 and TRBJ1-3, is DVKVTQSSRYLVKRTGEKVFLECVQDMDHENMFWYRQDPGLGLRLIYFSYDVKMKEKGDIPEGYSVSREKKERFSLILESASTNQTSMYLCASSGGRTFVNTIYFGEGSWLTVV.

This chain uses TRBV6-5 with TRBJ2-7, with D maybe TRBD1 (6 bases). The germline gives CDR1 MNHEY, CDR2 SVGAGI. The ends were cut back, 2 bases at V and 9 bases at J, with 8 bases in the middle. The CDR3 is 11 amino acids. CDR3 loop: CASSYQGLQYF. The DNA of the CDR3 is TGTGCCAGCAGTTACCAGGGGTTGCAGTACTTC.

Here the CDR3 DNA reads TGTGCCAGCAGCGACCGTGACGGGACCTACTATGGCTACACCTTC. Amino acid sequence: CASSDRDGTYYGYTF. The chain couples TRBV27 to TRBJ1-2, with D possibly matching TRBD1 (5 bases). The V gene lost 6 bases and the J gene lost 3 bases, with 17 bases spanning the gap. The CDR3 extends over 15 amino acids. CDR1 MNHEY and CDR2 SMNVEV come from the germline V gene (reference sequence).

This clone was counted a single time. The chain is built from TRBV7-3 and TRBJ2-2; no clear D gene. Trimming took off 5 bases at V and 5 bases at J, with 12 bases between the two ends. Per the germline V gene, CDR1 is SGHTA and CDR2 is FQGTGA. This CDR3 contains 14 residues. The CDR3 bases are TGTGCCAGCAGCCCCCAATCCTTTACCGGGGAGCTGTTTTTT. Amino acid sequence: CASSPQSFTGELFF.

This clone occurred once. The chain has TRBV11-3 and TRBJ2-1, with 14 positions matching TRBD2. The CDR3 runs 19 residues. V was pared by 5 bases and J by 5 bases, with 14 bases of the junction left unmatched. CDR1 is SGHNT, CDR2 YENEEA, per germline. This CDR3 is CASSNVDRLAGGQDNEQFF. The DNA for the CDR3 is TGTGCCAGCAGCAACGTCGACCGACTAGCGGGGGGGCAGGACAATGAGCAGTTCTTC.

The V and J genes are TRBV6-1 and TRBJ1-2, with D possibly TRBD1 on 5 matching bases. Germline V gene lookup returns CDR1 MNHNS and CDR2 SASEGT. The CDR3 covers 15 residues. Trimming stripped 1 base from V and 4 bases from J, with 13 bases between. The CDR3 sequence is CASSEVTGGLYGYTF. CDR3 nucleotide sequence: TGTGCCAGCAGTGAAGTTACAGGAGGACTCTATGGCTACACCTTC.

The chain recombines TRBV11-2 with TRBJ2-7; TRBD2 matches 13 bases. V gave up 3 bases and J gave up 4 bases; unmatched junction bases: 9. CDR3 length: 17 residues. CDR1 SGHAT and CDR2 FQNNGV come from the germline V gene. CDR3 sequence reads: CASSFTSGGARIYEQYF. The CDR3 region has the DNA TGTGCCAGCAGCTTCACTAGCGGGGGGGCCCGTATATACGAGCAGTACTTC.

The chain combines TRBV2 with TRBJ2-1; D uncertain. The CDR3 contains 12 residues. Per germline, CDR1 SNHLY and CDR2 FYNNEI. V lost 10 bases, J lost 5 bases, and 12 bases lay in between. As DNA, the CDR3 is TGTGCCAACGCAACTTGGAACAATGAGCAGTTCTTC. The encoded protein is CANATWNNEQFF.

This clone was picked up a small number of times. The rearrangement uses TRBV6-4 and TRBJ1-1; the D is unclear. V lost 2 bases to trimming and J lost 2 bases, with 6 bases between them. Per the germline V gene, CDR1 is MRHNA and CDR2 is SNTAGT. There are 13 residues in the CDR3. The CDR3 DNA reads TGTGCCAGCAGTGACAGGTCTAACACTGAAGCTTTCTTT. This codes for CASSDRSNTEAFF.

The gene calls are TRBV29-1 and TRBJ2-7; 8 nucleotides line up with TRBD1. The CDR3 is 13 amino acids. Germline V gene data show CDR1 as SQVTM and CDR2 as ANQGSEA. Unmatched junction bases numbered 11, after V lost 7 bases and J lost 6 bases. The CDR3 spells CSASMTGEGEQYF. CDR3 in DNA: TGCAGCGCCTCAATGACAGGGGAAGGCGAGCAGTACTTC.

The V gene is TRBV5-1, the J gene TRBJ2-2; D is unclear. Germline V CDR1 and CDR2: SGHRS, YFSETQ. This CDR3 comprises 15 residues. V was trimmed by 2 bases and J by 0 bases, leaving 8 bases between them. The CDR3 nucleotides are TGCGCCAGCAGCTTTGACAACGCGAACACCGGGGAGCTGTTTTTT. Protein product: CASSFDNANTGELFF.

The CDR3 sequence: CASSRDPSSYEQYF. In nucleotides, the CDR3 is TGTGCCAGTAGTCGGGATCCAAGCTCCTACGAGCAGTACTTC. The chain carries TRBV19 and TRBJ2-7; weak D call: TRBD2 (5 bases). This CDR3 comprises 14 residues. The V gene's germline CDR1 is LNHDA and CDR2 SQIVND (reference sequence). Between the trimmed V and J ends, which lost 5 bases and 0 bases, there was a span of 11 bases.

This sequence joins TRBV5-1 and TRBJ1-2, with TRBD1 as a possible D gene (5 bases). Germline V gene data show CDR1 as SGHRS and CDR2 as YFSETQ. This CDR3 is built from 15 residues. The ends were cut back, 0 bases at V and 0 bases at J, with 9 bases in the middle. The CDR3 protein is CASSLGGVANYGYTF. Written as DNA, the CDR3 is TGCGCCAGCAGCTTGGGAGGGGTGGCTAACTATGGCTACACCTTC.

V and J are TRBV19 and TRBJ1-1, with D uncertain. Between the trimmed V and J ends, which lost 7 bases and 6 bases, there was a span of 21 bases. This CDR3 is built from 15 residues. Germline values: CDR1 LNHDA, CDR2 SQIVND (reference sequence). In DNA, the CDR3 is TGTGCCAGTAACCATAGGGATGGAAGGAAGTCTGAAGCTTTCTTT. Translation: CASNHRDGRKSEAFF. Together with reference TRBV19 and TRBJ1-1, the CDR3 gives the full variable domain: DGGITQSPKYLFRKEGQNVTLSCEQNLNHDAMYWYRQDPGQGLRLIYYSQIVNDFQKGDIAEGYSVSREKKESFPLTVTSAQKNPTAFYLCASNHRDGRKSEAFFGQGTRLTVV.

The chain carries TRBV7-2 and TRBJ2-3; D unresolved. The CDR3 has 14 amino acids. CDR1 is SGHTA and CDR2 is FQGNSA in the germline V gene. V gave up 0 bases and J gave up 1 base, with 5 bases separating them. In DNA, the CDR3 is TGTGCCAGCAGCTTAGCTGTCCGCACAGATACGCAGTATTTT. Protein: CASSLAVRTDTQYF.

This clone was detected once. The J gene is TRBJ1-3, the V gene TRBV9; D gene unclear. The CDR3 runs to 13 residues. Trimming removed 4 bases from V and 3 bases from J, with 8 bases in between. From germline, CDR1 is SGDLS and CDR2 YYNGEE. This CDR3 reads CASSRPGGNTIYF. CDR3 nucleotide sequence: TGTGCCAGCAGCCGTCCGGGTGGAAACACCATATATTTT.

Details on this clone: Relative to the germline gene, one junction end is altered; a read error may explain this. This chain joins TRBV5-1 and TRBJ1-1; a weak D match, TRBD1 (5 bases). CDR1 is SGHRS and CDR2 is YFSETQ in the germline V gene. The length of the CDR3 is 13 residues. CDR3 sequence reads: CASSLDLVGARLF. The CDR3 DNA reads TGCGCCAGCAGCTTGGACCTGGTTGGGGCCCGGCTCTTT.